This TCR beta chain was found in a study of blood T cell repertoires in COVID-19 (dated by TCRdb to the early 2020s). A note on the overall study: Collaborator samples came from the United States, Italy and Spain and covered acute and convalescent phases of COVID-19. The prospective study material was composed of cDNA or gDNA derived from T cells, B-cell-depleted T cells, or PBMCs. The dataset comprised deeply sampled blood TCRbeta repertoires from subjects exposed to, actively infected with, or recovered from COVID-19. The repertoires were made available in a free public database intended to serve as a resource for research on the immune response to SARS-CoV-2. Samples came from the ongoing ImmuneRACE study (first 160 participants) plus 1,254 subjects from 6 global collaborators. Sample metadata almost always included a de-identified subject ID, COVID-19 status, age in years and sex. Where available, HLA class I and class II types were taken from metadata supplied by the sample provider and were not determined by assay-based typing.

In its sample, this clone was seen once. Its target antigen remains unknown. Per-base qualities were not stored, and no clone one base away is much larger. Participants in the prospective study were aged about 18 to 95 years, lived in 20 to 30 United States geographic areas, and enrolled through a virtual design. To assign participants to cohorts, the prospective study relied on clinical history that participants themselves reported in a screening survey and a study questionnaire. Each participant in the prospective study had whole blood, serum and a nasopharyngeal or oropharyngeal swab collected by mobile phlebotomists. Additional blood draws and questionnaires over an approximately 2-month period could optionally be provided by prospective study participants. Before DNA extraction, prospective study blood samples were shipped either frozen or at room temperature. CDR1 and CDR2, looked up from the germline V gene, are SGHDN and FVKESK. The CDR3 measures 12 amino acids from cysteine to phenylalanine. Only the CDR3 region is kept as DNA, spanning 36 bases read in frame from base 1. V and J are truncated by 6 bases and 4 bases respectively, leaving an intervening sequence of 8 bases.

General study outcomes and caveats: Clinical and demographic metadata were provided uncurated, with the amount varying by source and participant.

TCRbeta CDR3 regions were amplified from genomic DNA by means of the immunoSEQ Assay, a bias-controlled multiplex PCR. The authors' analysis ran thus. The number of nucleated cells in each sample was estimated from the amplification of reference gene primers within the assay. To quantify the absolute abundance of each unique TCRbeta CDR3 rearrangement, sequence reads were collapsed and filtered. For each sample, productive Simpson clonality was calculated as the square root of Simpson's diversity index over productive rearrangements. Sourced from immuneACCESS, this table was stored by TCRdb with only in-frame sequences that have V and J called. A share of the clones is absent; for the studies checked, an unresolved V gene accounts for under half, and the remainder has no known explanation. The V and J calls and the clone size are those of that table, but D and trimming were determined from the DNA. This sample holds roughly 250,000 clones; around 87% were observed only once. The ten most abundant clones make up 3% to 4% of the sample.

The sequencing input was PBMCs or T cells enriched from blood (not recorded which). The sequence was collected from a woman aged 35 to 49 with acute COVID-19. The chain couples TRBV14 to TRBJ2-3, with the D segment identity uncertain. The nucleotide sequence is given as TGTGCCAGCAGTCTAGGATCAGATACGCAGTATTTT. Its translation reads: CASSLGSDTQYF.